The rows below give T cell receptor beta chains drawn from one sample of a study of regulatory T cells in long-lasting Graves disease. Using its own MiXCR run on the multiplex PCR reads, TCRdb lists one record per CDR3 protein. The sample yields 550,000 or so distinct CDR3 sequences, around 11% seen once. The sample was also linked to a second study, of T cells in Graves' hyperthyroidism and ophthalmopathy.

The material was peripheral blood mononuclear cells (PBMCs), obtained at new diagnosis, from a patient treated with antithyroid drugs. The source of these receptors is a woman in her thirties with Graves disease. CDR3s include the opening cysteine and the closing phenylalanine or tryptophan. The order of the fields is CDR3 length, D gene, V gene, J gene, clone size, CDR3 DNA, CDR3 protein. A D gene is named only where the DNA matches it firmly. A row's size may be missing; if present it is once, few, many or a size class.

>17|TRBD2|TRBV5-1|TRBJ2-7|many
TGCGCCAGCAGCCCCCAGCGACTAGCGGGAGTATCCTACGAGCAGTACTTC
CASSPQRLAGVSYEQYF
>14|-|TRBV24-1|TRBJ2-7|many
TGTGCCACCAGTGATACCAGGGAGGCGTACGAGCAGTACTTC
CATSDTREAYEQYF
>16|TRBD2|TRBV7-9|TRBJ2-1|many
TGTGCCAGCAGCCCCCCGGGACTAGCGTTCCACAATGAGCAGTTCTTC
CASSPPGLAFHNEQFF
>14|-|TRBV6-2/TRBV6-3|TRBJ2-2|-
TGTGCCAGCTTATGGAGCGAAAACACCGGGGAGCTGTTTTTT
CASLWSENTGELFF
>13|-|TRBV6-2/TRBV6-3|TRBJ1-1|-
TGTGCCAGCAGCCCAGGACAGCCGACTGAAGCTTTCTTT
CASSPGQPTEAFF
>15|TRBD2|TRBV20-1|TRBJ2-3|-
TGCAGTGCTAGAGATTGGTCTAGCGGGACTCTGGCGGCGTATTTT
CSARDWSSGTLAAYF
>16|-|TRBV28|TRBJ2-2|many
TGTGCCAGCAGACGAGGGACGCCTTCGGGCACCGGGGAGCTGTTTTTT
CASRRGTPSGTGELFF
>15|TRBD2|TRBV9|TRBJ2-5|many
TGTGCCAGCAGCGTTGACGGGAGGAGCTGGGAGACCCAGTACTTC
CASSVDGRSWETQYF
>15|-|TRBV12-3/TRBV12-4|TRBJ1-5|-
TGTGCCAGCAGTTTAGCGGGGACTCCCGTGGAGCCCCAGCATTTT
CASSLAGTPVEPQHF
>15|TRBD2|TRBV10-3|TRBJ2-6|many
TGTGCCATCAGAAGCGGGGTCTCTGGGGCCAACGTCCTGACTTTC
CAIRSGVSGANVLTF
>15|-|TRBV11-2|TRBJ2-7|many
TGTGCCAGCAGCTTAGTGCCCTCCGGGGCTTACGAGCAGTACTTC
CASSLVPSGAYEQYF
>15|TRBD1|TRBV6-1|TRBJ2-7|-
TGTGCCAGCAGGTCCGGGACAGGGGTCATGTACGAGCAGTACTTC
CASRSGTGVMYEQYF
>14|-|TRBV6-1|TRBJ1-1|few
TGTGCCAGCATGAGGGCGTACTTGAATCCTGAAGCTTTCTTT
CASMRAYLNPEAFF
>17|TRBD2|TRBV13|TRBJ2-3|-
TGTGCCAGCAGCTTAGGCGGACTAGCGGGGTCGGTGGATACGCAGTATTTT
CASSLGGLAGSVDTQYF
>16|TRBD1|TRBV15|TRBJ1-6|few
TGTGCCACCAGCAGTGACACAACGACAGGGCTTTCACCCCTCCACTTT
CATSSDTTTGLSPLHF
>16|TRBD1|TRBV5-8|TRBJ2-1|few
TGTGCCAGCAGCTTGACCGGGACAGGGGCCTACAATGAGCAGTTCTTC
CASSLTGTGAYNEQFF
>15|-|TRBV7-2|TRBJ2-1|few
TGTGCCAGCAGCCCTCGACCCTCTAGCAACAATGAGCAGTTCTTC
CASSPRPSSNNEQFF
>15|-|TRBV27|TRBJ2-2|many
TGTGCCAGCAGACCACCGGGACCTTACACCGGGGAGCTGTTTTTT
CASRPPGPYTGELFF
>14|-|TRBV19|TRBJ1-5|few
TGTGCCAGTAGCAATATCAGGACTGATCAGCCCCAGCATTTT
CASSNIRTDQPQHF
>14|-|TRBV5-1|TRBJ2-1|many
TGCGCCAGCAGCTTGGAGGCTAACGCCGATGAGCAGTTCTTC
CASSLEANADEQFF
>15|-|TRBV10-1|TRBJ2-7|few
TGCGCCAGCAAACCCTCGATGGAGGGGTTGCACGAGCAGTACTTC
CASKPSMEGLHEQYF
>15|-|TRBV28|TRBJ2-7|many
TGTGCCAGCAGTTTAGTTCCAGGTCCCCCCTACGAGCAGTACTTC
CASSLVPGPPYEQYF
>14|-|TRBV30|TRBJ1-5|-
TGTGCCTGGAGTGTCGGAGGGAATAATCAGCCCCAGCATTTT
CAWSVGGNNQPQHF
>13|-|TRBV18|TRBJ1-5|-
TGTGCCAGCTCCACGGACGCTCATCAGCCCCAGCATTTT
CASSTDAHQPQHF
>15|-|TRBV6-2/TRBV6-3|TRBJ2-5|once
TGTGCCAGCAGTACCCTGCAGGGAGGCCAAGAGACCCAGTACTTC
CASSTLQGGQETQYF
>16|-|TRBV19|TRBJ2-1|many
TGTGCCAGTAGTATGGGAGCCAGCTGGATCTACAATGAGCAGTTCTTC
CASSMGASWIYNEQFF
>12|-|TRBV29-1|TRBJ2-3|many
TGCAGCGTTAGGGACACCACAGATACGCAGTATTTT
CSVRDTTDTQYF
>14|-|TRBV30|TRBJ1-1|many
TGTGCCTGGCACGCGACAGCTGAGAACACTGAAGCTTTCTTT
CAWHATAENTEAFF